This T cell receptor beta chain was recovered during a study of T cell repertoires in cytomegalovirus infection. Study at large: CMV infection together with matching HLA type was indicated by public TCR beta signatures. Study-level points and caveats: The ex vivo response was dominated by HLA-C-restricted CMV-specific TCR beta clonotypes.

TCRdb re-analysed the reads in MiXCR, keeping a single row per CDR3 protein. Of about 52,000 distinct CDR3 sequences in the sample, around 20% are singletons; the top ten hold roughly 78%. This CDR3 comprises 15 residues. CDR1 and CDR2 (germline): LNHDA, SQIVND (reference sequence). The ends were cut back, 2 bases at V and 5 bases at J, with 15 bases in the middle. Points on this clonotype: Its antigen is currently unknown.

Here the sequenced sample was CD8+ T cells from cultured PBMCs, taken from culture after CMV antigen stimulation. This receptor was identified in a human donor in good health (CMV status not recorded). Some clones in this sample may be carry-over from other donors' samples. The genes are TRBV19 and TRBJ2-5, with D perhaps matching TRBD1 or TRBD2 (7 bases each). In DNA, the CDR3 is TGTGCCAGTAGTATAAGACAGGGAGGGGGCGAGACCCAGTACTTC. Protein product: CASSIRQGGGETQYF.